Each of the 15 T cell receptor beta chains below was sequenced from the same sample in a study of technical replicates of blood from a handful of donors. Generated by immunoSEQ multiplex PCR, the TCRdb table keeps only in-frame clones and is missing some. The data hold about 64,000 clones, with roughly 90% observed a single time. Sequencing used PBMCs. All receptors derive from a human donor in good health. Some clones in this sample may be carry-over from other donors' samples.

The chain carries TRBV19 and TRBJ2-5, with a possible D match to TRBD2 (5 bases). Per germline, CDR1 LNHDA and CDR2 SQIVND (reference sequence). The V and J ends lost 0 bases and 2 bases respectively, with 10 bases between them. The length of the CDR3 is 15 residues. The CDR3 loop is CASSIEVSGQETQYF. Here the CDR3 DNA reads TGTGCCAGTAGTATAGAAGTGAGCGGACAAGAGACCCAGTACTTC.

A note on this clone: The junction differs from germline at one of its ends, possibly a read error. This same CDR3 is encoded by further DNA sequences in the sample. The chain uses TRBV13 and TRBJ2-5; TRBD2 matches at 11 bases. The CDR3 has 17 residues. In germline, CDR1 is PRHDT, CDR2 FYEKMQ (reference sequence). The DNA of the CDR3 is TGTGCCAGTAGCTTGATGACTAGCGGGGTGCGTGGTGGGACCCAGTACTTC. Translating gives CASSLMTSGVRGGTQYF.

This rearrangement joins TRBV18 to TRBJ2-5; 9 nucleotides line up with TRBD1. With V trimmed by 5 bases and J by 5 bases, 6 bases remained unmatched. The CDR3 length is 14 residues. Germline lookup yields CDR1 KGHSH and CDR2 LQKENI. For the CDR3, the DNA is TGTGCCAGCTCATCGACAGGGGGTATGGAGACCCAGTACTTC. Encoded protein: CASSSTGGMETQYF.

The chain recombines TRBV23-1 with TRBJ2-3; 8 bases fit TRBD1. Being an ORF, TRBV23-1 has a function that is uncertain. V dropped 6 bases and J dropped 2; count of bases not matched to a gene: 1. The CDR3 length is 13 residues. In DNA form, the CDR3 reads TGCGCCAGCAGGGACAGGGCCACAGATACGCAGTATTTT. This sequence encodes CASRDRATDTQYF.

V usage is TRBV11-2 and J usage is TRBJ2-3; 9 bases are shared with TRBD2. This CDR3 is built from 14 residues. Germline trimming cut 3 bases from V and 5 bases from J; bases unmatched to any gene: 3. In germline, CDR1 is SGHAT, CDR2 FQNNGV. The CDR3 protein is CASSLASGKDTQYF. The CDR3, as DNA: TGTGCCAGCAGCTTGGCTAGCGGGAAAGATACGCAGTATTTT.

This sequence joins TRBV13 and TRBJ2-5, with D possibly matching TRBD2 (5 bases). There are 14 residues in the CDR3. Germline assignment: CDR1 PRHDT and CDR2 FYEKMQ (reference sequence). The V gene lost 5 bases and the J gene lost 5 bases, with 15 bases spanning the gap. The CDR3 coding sequence is TGTGCCAGCAGCGCCGGGAAGAGAGGGGAGACCCAGTACTTC. Translation: CASSAGKRGETQYF.

The count of this clone is one. The V gene is TRBV5-1, the J gene TRBJ1-3; 8 positions agree with TRBD1. After removal of 4 bases from V and 0 bases from J, the junction contained 9 bases not matched to a gene. The germline V gene encodes CDR1 SGHRS and CDR2 YFSETQ. The CDR3 has 17 amino acids. As DNA, the CDR3 is TGCGCCAGCAGCATACAGGGGGTGGGGAGCTCTGGAAACACCATATATTTT. Protein: CASSIQGVGSSGNTIYF.

The chain recombines TRBV18 with TRBJ2-1, with TRBD2 identical over 8 bases. Germline lookup yields CDR1 KGHSH and CDR2 LQKENI. This CDR3 is 16 amino acids long. V lost 1 base, J lost 8 bases, and 10 bases stayed unmatched. CDR3 residues: CASSPRTGGILDEQFF. The CDR3 region has the DNA TGTGCCAGCTCACCACGGACGGGAGGGATTTTGGATGAGCAGTTCTTC.

The chain uses TRBV27 and TRBJ1-5; weak D call: TRBD1 (6 bases). The germline gives CDR1 MNHEY, CDR2 SMNVEV (reference sequence). Trimming stripped 10 bases from V and 7 bases from J, with 14 bases between. CDR3 length equals 12 residues. The DNA for the CDR3 is TGTGCCACCTCGACAGGACGGCAGCCCCAGCATTTT. This gives the protein CATSTGRQPQHF.

The genes are TRBV30 and TRBJ2-5; 12 nucleotides match TRBD1. Trimming cost V 3 bases and J 2 bases; bases outside gene matches: 4. Germline CDR1 GTSNPN, CDR2 SVGIG (reference sequence). CDR3 length: 15 amino acids. The DNA of the CDR3 is TGTGCCTGGAGCCGGGACAGGGGGCGTCAAGAGACCCAGTACTTC. Translation: CAWSRDRGRQETQYF.

This chain joins TRBV18 and TRBJ2-5, with 8 bases that match TRBD1. V shed 3 bases, J shed 4 bases, and the junction held 7 bases outside the gene matches. CDR3 size: 15 residues. Germline CDR1 KGHSH, CDR2 LQKENI. The CDR3 DNA reads TGTGCCAGCTCACCCCCTGGGACAGGAGGAGAGACCCAGTACTTC. Translating gives CASSPPGTGGETQYF.

The chain employs TRBV19 and TRBJ2-3, with 9 bases aligning to TRBD1. The ends lost 5 bases at V and 5 bases at J; junction bases unmatched: 11. CDR1 and CDR2 (germline): LNHDA, SQIVND (reference sequence). This CDR3 is built from 16 residues. The chain's CDR3 is CASSLKTGGAGDTQYF. Written as DNA, the CDR3 is TGTGCCAGTAGTCTAAAAACAGGGGGCGCGGGAGATACGCAGTATTTT.

This clone was observed once. J is TRBJ2-7 and V is TRBV7-8, with 9 bases aligning to TRBD2. The CDR3 is made up of 17 amino acids. Germline CDR1 SGHVS, CDR2 FQNEAQ. The J segment lost 7 bases and the V segment lost 0 bases, leaving 13 bases of the junction unmatched. The CDR3 nucleotides read TGTGCCAGCAGCTTAGCGGGGGGTAGCGGGAGCGAATTTGAGCAGTACTTC. Translating it yields CASSLAGGSGSEFEQYF.

The chain has TRBV7-2 and TRBJ2-5; the match to TRBD1 covers 9 bases. V was clipped by 2 bases and J by 5 bases; unmatched bases: 6. The germline V gene encodes CDR1 SGHTA and CDR2 FQGNSA. CDR3 length: 15 amino acids. The CDR3 DNA is TGTGCCAGCAGCTTATCGGACAGGGGCTGGGAGACCCAGTACTTC. This translates into CASSLSDRGWETQYF. The full variable domain, rest sourced from reference TRBV7-2 and TRBJ2-5, is GAGVSQSPSNKVTEKGKDVELRCDPISGHTALYWYRQSLGQGLEFLIYFQGNSAPDKSGLPSDRFSAERTGGSVSTLTIQRTQQEDSAVYLCASSLSDRGWETQYFGPGTRLLVL.

The rearrangement links TRBV12-5 to TRBJ2-1; possibly TRBD1 for D (5 bases). This CDR3 has 13 amino acids. Germline CDR1 reads LGHNT; CDR2 reads FRNRAP. V was clipped by 1 base and J by 4 bases, with 5 bases between them. CDR3: CASGLDRYNEQFF. For the CDR3, the DNA is TGTGCTAGTGGTTTGGACAGGTACAATGAGCAGTTCTTC. The full variable domain, its missing parts supplied by reference TRBV12-5 and TRBJ2-1, is DARVTQTPRHKVTEMGQEVTMRCQPILGHNTVFWYRQTMMQGLELLAYFRNRAPLDDSGMPKDRFSAEMPDATLATLKIQPSEPRDSAVYFCASGLDRYNEQFFGPGTRLTVL.